This TCR beta chain stems from a study of blood T cell repertoires in COVID-19. This CDR3 is 16 amino acids long. The trim removed 1 base at V and 9 bases at J, leaving 8 bases unmatched. From germline, CDR1 is SGHTA and CDR2 FQGNSA. Data came from immunoSEQ multiplex PCR; TCRdb stores just in-frame clones and leaves some out. The sample lists about 140,000 clones, approximately 80% occurring once. The TCR was taken from a woman older than 75 with active or convalescent COVID-19. Sequences were obtained from peripheral blood. The chain combines TRBV7-2 with TRBJ2-1; 11 nucleotides agree with TRBD2. In DNA, the CDR3 is TGTGCCAGCAGCTTAGGATCTAGCGGGGGGTCCACTGAGCAGTTCTTC. Amino acid sequence: CASSLGSSGGSTEQFF.